This TCR beta chain is from a study of blood T cells in healthy people across ages. Then a second PCR, running about 6 to 11 cycles, was carried out with a sample-barcoded 5' primer and a J-beta primer mix. Via MiXCR, TCRdb re-called the 5' RACE reads, giving one row per CDR3 protein. The table includes fewer than 900,000 distinct CDR3 sequences, about 37% detected once. Notes on the study in general: Long-lived donors carried more naive CD4+ cells and greater diversity than aged donors.

Turning to this clonotype: Its antigen is unidentified.

Sequences were obtained from blood. This TCR was sampled from a man younger than 30 in good health.

The CDR3 DNA reads as TGTGCCAGCAGTTACAGGACAGTCTATGGCTACACCTTC. Protein: CASSYRTVYGYTF. The chain is built from TRBV6-2 or TRBV6-3 and TRBJ1-2; weak D call: TRBD1 (6 bases). Between the trimmed V and J ends, which lost 2 bases and 4 bases, there was a span of 8 bases. The length of the CDR3 is 13 residues. From germline, CDR1 is MNHEY and CDR2 SVGEGT.